This TCR beta chain is from a study of shared clonotypes between healthy human individuals. At the level of the study: CD8 memory received one plate per donor, CD8 naive two, CD4 memory three and CD4 naive three.

General study results and limits: Generally, naive subsets (rather than memory subsets) showed larger estimated richness.

Naive CD8 cells lacked CD45RO, underwent positive selection for CCR7 and left out terminally differentiated effector memory CD45RA+ cells. About this clone: The antigen remains unidentified.

TCRdb keeps only in-frame clones here, not all; method: immunoSEQ multiplex PCR. The sample holds millions of clones, about 92% seen once. The receptor comes from a man in his late teens or twenties in good health. Some clones in this sample may be carry-over from other donors' samples. Sample: naive CD8+ T cells from PBMCs.

The CDR3 spells CASSPDTYNEQFF. The CDR3 nucleotides are TGTGCCAGCAGCCCCGACACCTACAATGAGCAGTTCTTC. The chain uses TRBV7-3 and TRBJ2-1, with D unclear. The CDR3 is 13 residues long. V lost 5 bases to trimming and J lost 2 bases, with 7 bases between them. The germline V gene encodes CDR1 SGHTA and CDR2 FQGTGA. The full variable domain, completed using reference TRBV7-3 and TRBJ2-1, is GAGVSQTPSNKVTEKGKYVELRCDPISGHTALYWYRQSLGQGPEFLIYFQGTGAADDSGLPNDRFFAVRPEGSVSTLKIQRTERGDSAVYLCASSPDTYNEQFFGPGTRLTVL.